This TCR beta chain was sequenced in a study of regulatory T cells in long-lasting Graves disease. Study observations and caveats: Those with persistent disease had in common more public clonotypes (about 2,500) than new patients (around 910). Compared with new cases, persistent Graves' patients showed reduced TCR diversity.

This clonotype was seen a few times. The target antigen is unknown. Time point noted: newly diagnosed GD, antithyroid drugs for less than 3 months. PBMC RNA served as the TCR library source. CDR3 regions were amplified by Arm-PCR using iRepertoire HTBI primers to build TCR beta libraries. One entry per CDR3 protein, called by TCRdb with MiXCR from the multiplex PCR reads. This table has roughly 400,000 distinct CDR3 sequences, about 16% appearing once. Unmatched junction bases numbered 3, after V lost 4 bases and J lost 4 bases. CDR1 LNHDA and CDR2 SQIVND come from the germline V gene (reference sequence). This CDR3 is built from 14 residues. This same sample was also part of a study on T cells in Graves' hyperthyroidism and ophthalmopathy.

The receptor was isolated from a woman younger than 30 with Graves disease. The specimen was peripheral blood mononuclear cells (PBMCs), collected at new diagnosis, from a patient treated with antithyroid drugs. This chain joins TRBV19 and TRBJ2-2; TRBD1 matches 7 bases. CDR3 amino acids: CASSTGQATGELFF. In nucleotides, the CDR3 is TGTGCCAGTAGTACCGGACAGGCCACCGGGGAGCTGTTTTTT.